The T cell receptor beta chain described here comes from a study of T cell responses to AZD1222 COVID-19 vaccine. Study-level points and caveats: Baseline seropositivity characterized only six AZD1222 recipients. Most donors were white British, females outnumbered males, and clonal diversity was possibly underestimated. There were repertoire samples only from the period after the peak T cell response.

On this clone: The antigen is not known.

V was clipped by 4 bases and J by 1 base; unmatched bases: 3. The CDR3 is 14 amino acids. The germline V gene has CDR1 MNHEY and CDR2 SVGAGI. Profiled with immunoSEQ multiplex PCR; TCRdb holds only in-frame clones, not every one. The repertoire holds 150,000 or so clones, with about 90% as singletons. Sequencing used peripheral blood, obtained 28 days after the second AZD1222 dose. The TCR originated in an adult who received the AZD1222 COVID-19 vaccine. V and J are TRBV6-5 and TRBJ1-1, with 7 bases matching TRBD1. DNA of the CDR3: TGTGCCAGCAGTTCCAGACAGGGGAACACTGAAGCTTTCTTT. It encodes CASSSRQGNTEAFF.